The rows below give T cell receptor beta chains drawn from one sample of a study of blood T cell repertoires in COVID-19. The assay was immunoSEQ multiplex PCR, and TCRdb's table has in-frame clones only and misses some. This table has about 50,000 clones, around four fifths appearing once. The source material was peripheral blood. Source of these receptors: a human donor in a cohort sampled during active COVID-19. The CDR3 runs from the conserved cysteine through the conserved F or W. Each record gives: clone size, D gene, V gene, J gene, CDR3 DNA, CDR3 protein. D genes are given only for firm matches. Rows may omit the clone size; those that give it use once, few, many or a size class.

once	TRBD1	TRBV11-2	TRBJ2-1	TGTGCCAGCAGCGCCCTGACAGGGGGCAATGAGCAGTTCTTC	CASSALTGGNEQFF
few	TRBD2	TRBV5-6	TRBJ2-1	TGTGCCAGCAGCTTGGCCCTAGCGGGGGGCAACAATGAGCAGTTCTTC	CASSLALAGGNNEQFF
NA	TRBD1	TRBV11-2	TRBJ1-2	TGTGCCAGCAGCTTCGCAGGGGGCGGGGGCTACACCTTC	CASSFAGGGGYTF
NA	NA	TRBV2	TRBJ2-1	TGTGCCAGCGGACTTCAGGCCCTCGGGGAGCAGTTCTTC	CASGLQALGEQFF
NA	NA	TRBV19	TRBJ2-3	TGTGCCAGTAGTATAGGGAGGGCTGATACGCAGTATTTT	CASSIGRADTQYF
NA	NA	TRBV3-1/TRBV3-2	TRBJ2-1	TGTGCCAGCAGCCAAGAAGGGTCGGGGGTACTCGGTGAGCAGTTCTTC	CASSQEGSGVLGEQFF
NA	TRBD2	TRBV3-1/TRBV3-2	TRBJ2-5	TGTGCCAGCAGCCCAATGCGGGGGGGCGGGGAGACCCAGTACTTC	CASSPMRGGGETQYF
once	NA	TRBV10-3	TRBJ2-1	TGTGCCATCAGTCTGGACAGCAGACGATACAATGAGCAGTTCTTC	CAISLDSRRYNEQFF
NA	NA	TRBV7-9	TRBJ1-6	TGTGCCAGCAGCTACGGGGAGCCGGCACCCCTCCACTTT	CASSYGEPAPLHF
NA	NA	TRBV3-1/TRBV3-2	TRBJ1-2	TGTGCCAGCAGCCAAGGAATTGCGACAACCTATGGCTACACCTTC	CASSQGIATTYGYTF
few	TRBD1	TRBV13	TRBJ2-3	TGTGCCAGCAGCACCCGGACAGGGGGCGCCGGAGATACGCAGTATTTT	CASSTRTGGAGDTQYF
NA	NA	TRBV3-1/TRBV3-2	TRBJ2-4	TGTGCCAGCAGCCAAGACGGGGCAGGGGATGACATTCAGTACTTC	CASSQDGAGDDIQYF
NA	TRBD2	TRBV7-2	TRBJ2-5	TGTGCCAGCAGCAAAGGACTAGCGGGGGGGTCCGAGACCCAGTACTTC	CASSKGLAGGSETQYF
NA	TRBD2	TRBV10-3	TRBJ2-3	TGTGCCATCAGTCCGGGAGGCGGGGTAACAGATACGCAGTATTTT	CAISPGGGVTDTQYF
NA	NA	TRBV18	TRBJ2-3	TGTGCCAGCACCAGAGGACAAAAAACAGATACGCAGTATTTT	CASTRGQKTDTQYF
few	NA	TRBV9	TRBJ1-3	TGTGCCAGCAGCGTACGATCTCCAGGCAACTCTGGAAACACCATATATTTT	CASSVRSPGNSGNTIYF
NA	NA	TRBV9	TRBJ2-3	TGTGCCAGCAGCGTTAGACCGCGGGATACGCAGTATTTT	CASSVRPRDTQYF
NA	TRBD2	TRBV3-1/TRBV3-2	TRBJ2-1	TGTGCCAGCAGCCAAGGCCTAGCGGGGGGTGAGCAGTTCTTC	CASSQGLAGGEQFF
NA	TRBD1	TRBV5-4	TRBJ2-7	TGTGCCAGCAGCTTGTCCGGCAGGGGGCTCTCCTACGAGCAGTACTTC	CASSLSGRGLSYEQYF
NA	NA	TRBV13	TRBJ2-7	TGTGCCAGCAGCCCCCGGGGCTACGAGCAGTACTTC	CASSPRGYEQYF
NA	NA	TRBV5-4	TRBJ2-5	TGTGCCAGCAGCCCCCGGGACTTTCAAGAGACCCAGTACTTC	CASSPRDFQETQYF
NA	NA	TRBV19	TRBJ1-5	TGTGCCAGTAGCGGACAGTCGAGAGGTCATCAGCCCCAGCATTTT	CASSGQSRGHQPQHF
NA	TRBD1	TRBV7-2	TRBJ2-7	TGTGCCAGCACCTCCCCGGGACAGGTCTCCTACGAGCAGTACTTC	CASTSPGQVSYEQYF
NA	NA	TRBV25-1	TRBJ1-6	TGTGCCAGCAAGGAGGGGTCCGGTTCACCCCTCCACTTT	CASKEGSGSPLHF
few	TRBD2	TRBV5-1	TRBJ2-7	TGCGCCAGCAGCTTGCGAGGGGAGGGTTACTACGAGCAGTACTTC	CASSLRGEGYYEQYF
NA	TRBD2	TRBV10-1	TRBJ2-1	TGCGCCAGCAGTGATGGACTAGCGGGGGGCCAAAATGAGCAGTTCTTC	CASSDGLAGGQNEQFF
once	TRBD1	TRBV6-6	TRBJ1-1	TGTGCCAGCAGTTACTCTCTAGGGGGCTCTGAAGCTTTCTTT	CASSYSLGGSEAFF
NA	NA	TRBV5-1	TRBJ1-5	TGCGCCAGCAGTGGACAGCCAAATCAGCCCCAGCATTTT	CASSGQPNQPQHF
NA	NA	TRBV12-3/TRBV12-4	TRBJ2-7	TGTGCCAGCAGTTTTCGGGGCTACGAGCAGTACTTC	CASSFRGYEQYF
NA	TRBD2	TRBV3-1/TRBV3-2	TRBJ2-1	TGTGCCAGCAGCCTTCAGCGGGGGTTTAATGAGCAGTTCTTC	CASSLQRGFNEQFF
NA	TRBD2	TRBV19	TRBJ2-3	TGTGCCAGTAGTATTGAACTAGCGGGGGGGTCAATTCCTCGGGATACGCAGTATTTT	CASSIELAGGSIPRDTQYF
NA	NA	TRBV5-4	TRBJ1-6	TGTGCCAGCAGCTGGGGCTCAGAGAAGTCGGGCACGACCCTCCACTTT	CASSWGSEKSGTTLHF
once	TRBD1	TRBV6-6	TRBJ1-4	TGTGCCAGCAGCCCTGGACAGGGGAGTGAAAAACTGTTTTTT	CASSPGQGSEKLFF
NA	TRBD1	TRBV7-6	TRBJ2-7	TGTGCCAGCAGCATGACAGGGGCGAGCGAGCAGTACTTC	CASSMTGASEQYF
NA	NA	TRBV30	TRBJ2-2	TGTGCCTGGAGCGGGGGAGGCGGGGAGCTGTTTTTT	CAWSGGGGELFF
NA	NA	TRBV5-6	TRBJ1-6	TGTGCCAGCAGCCCACCCGGGTCCTATAATTCACCCCTCCACTTT	CASSPPGSYNSPLHF